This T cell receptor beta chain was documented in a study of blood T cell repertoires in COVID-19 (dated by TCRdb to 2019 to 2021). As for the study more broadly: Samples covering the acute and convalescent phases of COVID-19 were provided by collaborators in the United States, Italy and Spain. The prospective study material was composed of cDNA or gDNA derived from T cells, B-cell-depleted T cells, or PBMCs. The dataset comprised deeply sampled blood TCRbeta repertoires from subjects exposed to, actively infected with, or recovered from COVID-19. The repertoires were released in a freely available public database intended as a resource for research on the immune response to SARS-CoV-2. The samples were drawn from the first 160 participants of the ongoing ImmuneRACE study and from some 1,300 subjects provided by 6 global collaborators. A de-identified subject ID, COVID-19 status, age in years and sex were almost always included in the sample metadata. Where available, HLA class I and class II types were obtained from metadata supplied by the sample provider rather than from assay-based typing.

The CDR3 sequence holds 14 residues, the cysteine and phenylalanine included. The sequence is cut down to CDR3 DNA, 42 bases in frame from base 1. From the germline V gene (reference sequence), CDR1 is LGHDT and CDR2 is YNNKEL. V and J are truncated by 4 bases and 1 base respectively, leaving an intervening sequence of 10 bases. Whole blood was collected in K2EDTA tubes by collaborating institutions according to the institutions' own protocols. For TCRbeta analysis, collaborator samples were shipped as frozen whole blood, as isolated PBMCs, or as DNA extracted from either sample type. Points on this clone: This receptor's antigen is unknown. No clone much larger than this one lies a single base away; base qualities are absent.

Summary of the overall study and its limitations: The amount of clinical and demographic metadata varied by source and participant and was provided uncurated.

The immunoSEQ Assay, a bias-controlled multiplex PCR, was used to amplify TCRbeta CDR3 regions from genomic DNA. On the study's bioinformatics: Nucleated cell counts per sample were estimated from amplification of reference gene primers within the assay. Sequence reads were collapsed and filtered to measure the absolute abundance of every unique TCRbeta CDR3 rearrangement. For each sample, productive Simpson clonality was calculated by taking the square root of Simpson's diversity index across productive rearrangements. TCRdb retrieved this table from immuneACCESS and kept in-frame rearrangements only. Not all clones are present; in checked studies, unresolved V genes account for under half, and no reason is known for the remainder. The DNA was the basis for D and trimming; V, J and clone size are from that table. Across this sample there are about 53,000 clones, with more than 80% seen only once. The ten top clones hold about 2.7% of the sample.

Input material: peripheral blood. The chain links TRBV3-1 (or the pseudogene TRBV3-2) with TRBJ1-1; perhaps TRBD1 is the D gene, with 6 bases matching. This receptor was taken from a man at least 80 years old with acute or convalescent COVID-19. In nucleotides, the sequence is TGTGCCAGCAGCCCTTACAGGGAGAACACTGAAGCTTTCTTT. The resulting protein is CASSPYRENTEAFF.